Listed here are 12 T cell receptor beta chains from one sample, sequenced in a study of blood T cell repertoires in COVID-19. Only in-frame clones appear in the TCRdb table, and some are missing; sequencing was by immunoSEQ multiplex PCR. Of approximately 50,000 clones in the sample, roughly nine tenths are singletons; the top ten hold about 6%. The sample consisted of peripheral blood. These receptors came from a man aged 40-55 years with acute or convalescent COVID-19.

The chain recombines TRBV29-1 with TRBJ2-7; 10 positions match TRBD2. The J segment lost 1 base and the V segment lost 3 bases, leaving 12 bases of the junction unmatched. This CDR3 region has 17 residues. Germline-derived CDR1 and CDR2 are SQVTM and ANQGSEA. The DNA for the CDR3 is TGCAGCGTTGAGGTAGCGGGAGGAGGAATTAGGTCCTACGAGCAGTACTTC. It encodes CSVEVAGGGIRSYEQYF.

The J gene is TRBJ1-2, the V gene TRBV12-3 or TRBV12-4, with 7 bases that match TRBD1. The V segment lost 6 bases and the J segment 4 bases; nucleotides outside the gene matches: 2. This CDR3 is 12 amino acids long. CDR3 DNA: TGTGCCAGCAGCCGACAGGGCTATGGCTACACCTTC. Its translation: CASSRQGYGYTF.

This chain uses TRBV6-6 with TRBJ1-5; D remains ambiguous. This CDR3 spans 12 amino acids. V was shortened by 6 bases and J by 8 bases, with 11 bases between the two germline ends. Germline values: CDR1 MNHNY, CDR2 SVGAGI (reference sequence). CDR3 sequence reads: CASSLIEEPQHF. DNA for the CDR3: TGTGCCAGCAGCCTTATTGAGGAGCCCCAGCATTTT.

The CDR3 sequence: CASSLGTEGYGYTF. The CDR3, as DNA: TGTGCCAGCAGTCTCGGGACAGAGGGCTATGGCTACACCTTC. The chain couples TRBV27 to TRBJ1-2, with 7 nucleotides matching TRBD1. The CDR3 runs 14 residues. CDR1 is MNHEY and CDR2 is SMNVEV in the germline V gene (reference sequence). Trimming cost V 5 bases and J 4 bases; bases outside gene matches: 7.

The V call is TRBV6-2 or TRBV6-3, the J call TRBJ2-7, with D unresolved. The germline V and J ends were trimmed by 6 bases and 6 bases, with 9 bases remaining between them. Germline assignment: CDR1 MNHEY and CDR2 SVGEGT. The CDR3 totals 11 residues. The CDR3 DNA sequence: TGTGCCAGCAGCCTCCAATCCGAGCAGTACTTC. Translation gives CASSLQSEQYF.

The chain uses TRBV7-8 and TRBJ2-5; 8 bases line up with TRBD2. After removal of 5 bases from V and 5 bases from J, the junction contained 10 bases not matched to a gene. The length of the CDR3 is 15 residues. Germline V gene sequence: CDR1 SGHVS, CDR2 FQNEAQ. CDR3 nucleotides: TGTGCCAGCAGCCGAGCGGGAGTCCGGGGGGAGACCCAGTACTTC. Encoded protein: CASSRAGVRGETQYF. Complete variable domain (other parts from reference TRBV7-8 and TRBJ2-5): GAGVSQSPRYKVAKRGQDVALRCDPISGHVSLFWYQQALGQGPEFLTYFQNEAQLDKSGLPSDRFFAERPEGSVSTLKIQRTQQEDSAVYLCASSRAGVRGETQYFGPGTRLLVL.

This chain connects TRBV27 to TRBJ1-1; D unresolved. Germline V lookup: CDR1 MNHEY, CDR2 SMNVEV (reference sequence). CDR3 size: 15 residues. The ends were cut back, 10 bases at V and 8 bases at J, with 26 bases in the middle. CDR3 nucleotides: TGTGCCACCCGTTCGGTAGAGGGAAAGATAACCGAAGCTTTCTTT. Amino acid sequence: CATRSVEGKITEAFF.

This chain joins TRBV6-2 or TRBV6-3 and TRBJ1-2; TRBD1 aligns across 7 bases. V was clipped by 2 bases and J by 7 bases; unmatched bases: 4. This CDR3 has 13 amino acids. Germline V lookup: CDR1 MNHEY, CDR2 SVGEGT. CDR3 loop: CASSYDRAAGYTF. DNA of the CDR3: TGTGCCAGCAGTTACGACAGGGCCGCTGGCTACACCTTC.

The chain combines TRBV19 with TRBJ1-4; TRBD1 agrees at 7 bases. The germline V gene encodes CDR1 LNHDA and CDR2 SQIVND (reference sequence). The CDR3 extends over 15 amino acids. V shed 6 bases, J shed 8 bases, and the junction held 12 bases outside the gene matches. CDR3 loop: CASSPDRVLREKLFF. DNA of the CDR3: TGTGCCAGTAGCCCAGACAGGGTACTACGGGAAAAACTGTTTTTT. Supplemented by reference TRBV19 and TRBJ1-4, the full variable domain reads DGGITQSPKYLFRKEGQNVTLSCEQNLNHDAMYWYRQDPGQGLRLIYYSQIVNDFQKGDIAEGYSVSREKKESFPLTVTSAQKNPTAFYLCASSPDRVLREKLFFGSGTQLSVL.

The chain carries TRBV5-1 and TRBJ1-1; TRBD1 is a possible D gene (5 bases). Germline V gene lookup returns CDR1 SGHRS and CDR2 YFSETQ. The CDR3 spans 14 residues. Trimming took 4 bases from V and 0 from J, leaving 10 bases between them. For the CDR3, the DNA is TGCGCCAGCAGCAACCCGACAGTGAACACTGAAGCTTTCTTT. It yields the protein CASSNPTVNTEAFF.

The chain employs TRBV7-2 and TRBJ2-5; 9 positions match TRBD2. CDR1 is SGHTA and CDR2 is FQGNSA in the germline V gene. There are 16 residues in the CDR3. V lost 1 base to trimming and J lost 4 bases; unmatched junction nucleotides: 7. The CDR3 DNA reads TGTGCCAGCAGCTTAGTCGGTAGCGGGAGTGGAGAGACCCAGTACTTC. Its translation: CASSLVGSGSGETQYF.

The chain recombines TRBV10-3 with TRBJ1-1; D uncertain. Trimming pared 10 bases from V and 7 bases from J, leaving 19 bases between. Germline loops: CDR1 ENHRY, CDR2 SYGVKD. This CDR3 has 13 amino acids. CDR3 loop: CATQVEEGLEAFF. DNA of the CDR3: TGTGCCACCCAGGTCGAGGAGGGCCTTGAAGCTTTCTTT.